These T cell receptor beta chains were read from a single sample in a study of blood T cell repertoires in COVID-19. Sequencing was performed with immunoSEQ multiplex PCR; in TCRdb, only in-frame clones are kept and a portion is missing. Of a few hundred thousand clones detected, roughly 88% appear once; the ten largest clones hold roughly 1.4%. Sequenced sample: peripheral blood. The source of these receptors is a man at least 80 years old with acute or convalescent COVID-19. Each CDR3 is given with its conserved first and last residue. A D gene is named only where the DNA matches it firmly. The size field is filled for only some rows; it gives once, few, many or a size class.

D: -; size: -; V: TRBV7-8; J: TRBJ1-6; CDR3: CASSLARENSPLHF; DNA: TGTGCCAGCAGCTTAGCAAGGGAGAATTCACCCCTCCACTTT
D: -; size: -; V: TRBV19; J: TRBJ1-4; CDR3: CASSVDRLRGEKLFF; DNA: TGTGCCAGTAGTGTGGACCGTTTAAGGGGTGAAAAACTGTTTTTT
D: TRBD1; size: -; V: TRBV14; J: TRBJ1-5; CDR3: CASSQGQGNQPQHF; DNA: TGTGCCAGCAGCCAAGGACAGGGAAATCAGCCCCAGCATTTT
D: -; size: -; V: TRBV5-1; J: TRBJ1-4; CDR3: CASSSLPATNEKLFF; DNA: TGCGCCAGCAGCTCCCTTCCAGCAACTAATGAAAAACTGTTTTTT
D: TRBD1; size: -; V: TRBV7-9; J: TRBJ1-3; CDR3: CASSLTGGGGNTIYF; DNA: TGTGCCAGCAGCTTAACAGGGGGCGGTGGAAACACCATATATTTT
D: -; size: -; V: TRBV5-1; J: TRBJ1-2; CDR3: CASSLEERGYTF; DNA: TGCGCCAGCAGCTTGGAGGAGAGGGGCTACACCTTC
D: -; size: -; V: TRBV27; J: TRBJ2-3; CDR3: CASSPGLPTDTQYF; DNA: TGTGCCAGCAGTCCAGGACTGCCGACAGATACGCAGTATTTT
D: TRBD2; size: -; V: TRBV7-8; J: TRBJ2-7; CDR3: CASSFRGGNYEQYF; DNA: TGTGCCAGCAGCTTTAGGGGAGGGAACTACGAGCAGTACTTC
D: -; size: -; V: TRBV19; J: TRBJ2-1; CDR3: CASSSDSANEQFF; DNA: TGTGCCAGTAGTTCCGACAGTGCCAATGAGCAGTTCTTC
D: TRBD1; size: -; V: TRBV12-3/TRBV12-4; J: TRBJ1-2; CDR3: CASSSQGAGGYTF; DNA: TGTGCCAGCAGTTCTCAGGGGGCGGGGGGCTACACCTTC
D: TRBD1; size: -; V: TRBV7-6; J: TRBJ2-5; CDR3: CASSRQGSGRETQYF; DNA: TGTGCCAGCAGCCGACAGGGTTCGGGAAGGGAGACCCAGTACTTC
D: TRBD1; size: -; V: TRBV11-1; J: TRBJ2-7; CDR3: CASSLSRTTGGEQYF; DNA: TGTGCCAGCAGCTTAAGTAGGACGACAGGGGGCGAGCAGTACTTC
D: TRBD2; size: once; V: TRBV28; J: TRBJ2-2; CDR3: CASSLTAGGRNPGELFF; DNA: TGTGCCAGCAGTTTAACAGCGGGAGGTAGGAATCCCGGGGAGCTGTTTTTT
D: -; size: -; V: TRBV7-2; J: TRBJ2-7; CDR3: CASTPSGQGPYEQYF; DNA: TGTGCCAGCACCCCATCGGGGCAGGGGCCTTACGAGCAGTACTTC
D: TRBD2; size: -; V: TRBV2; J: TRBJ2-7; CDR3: CASSAPGGLAYEQYF; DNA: TGTGCCAGCAGTGCCCCCGGGGGACTAGCCTACGAGCAGTACTTC
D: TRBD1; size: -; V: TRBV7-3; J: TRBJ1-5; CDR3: CASSLNVVNRGQPQHF; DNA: TGTGCCAGCAGCTTAAACGTAGTTAACAGGGGGCAGCCCCAGCATTTT
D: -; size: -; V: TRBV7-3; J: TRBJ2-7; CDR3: CASSLTGGEGEQYF; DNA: TGTGCCAGCAGCTTAACAGGGGGTGAAGGCGAGCAGTACTTC
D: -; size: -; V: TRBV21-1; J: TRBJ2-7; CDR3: CASPGLAGVTYEQYF; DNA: TGTGCCAGTCCGGGACTAGCGGGGGTGACCTACGAGCAGTACTTC
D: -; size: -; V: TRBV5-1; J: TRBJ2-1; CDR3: CASSSEGRPYNEQFF; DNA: TGCGCCAGCAGCTCGGAGGGGAGACCCTACAATGAGCAGTTCTTC
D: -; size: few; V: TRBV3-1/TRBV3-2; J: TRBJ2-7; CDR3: CASSPPRGVIYEQYF; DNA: TGTGCCAGCAGCCCGCCGAGAGGCGTGATCTACGAGCAGTACTTC
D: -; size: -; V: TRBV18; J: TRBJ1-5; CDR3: CASSPTGQRNQPQHF; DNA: TGTGCCAGCTCACCAACAGGGCAGAGGAATCAGCCCCAGCATTTT
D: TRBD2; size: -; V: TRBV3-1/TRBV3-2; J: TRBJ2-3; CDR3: CASSPTSLGEVDTQYF; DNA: TGTGCCAGCAGTCCGACTAGCTTGGGAGAAGTGGATACGCAGTATTTT
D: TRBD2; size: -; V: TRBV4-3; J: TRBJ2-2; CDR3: CASSQGEGQGTGELFF; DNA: TGCGCCAGCAGCCAAGGGGAGGGGCAGGGCACCGGGGAGCTGTTTTTT
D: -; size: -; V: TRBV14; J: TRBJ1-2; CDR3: CASSQGPSYGYTF; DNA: TGTGCCAGCAGCCAAGGGCCCTCTTATGGCTACACCTTC
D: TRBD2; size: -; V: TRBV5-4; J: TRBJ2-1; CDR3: CASSLSLAGGFDEQFF; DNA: TGTGCCAGCAGCTTGAGCCTAGCGGGAGGGTTTGATGAGCAGTTCTTC
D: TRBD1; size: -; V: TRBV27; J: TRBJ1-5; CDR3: CASSFQGGGQPQHF; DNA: TGTGCCAGCAGTTTTCAGGGGGGAGGTCAGCCCCAGCATTTT
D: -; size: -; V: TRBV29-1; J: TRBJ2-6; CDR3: CSAYSSGANVLTF; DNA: TGCAGCGCATACAGCTCTGGGGCCAACGTCCTGACTTTC
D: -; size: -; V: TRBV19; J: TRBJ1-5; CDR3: CASSIDDSSNQPQHF; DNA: TGTGCCAGTAGTATAGATGACAGCTCCAATCAGCCCCAGCATTTT
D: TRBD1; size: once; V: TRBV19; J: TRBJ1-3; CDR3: CASSPGTGPGNTIYF; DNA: TGTGCCAGTAGTCCAGGGACAGGACCTGGAAACACCATATATTTT
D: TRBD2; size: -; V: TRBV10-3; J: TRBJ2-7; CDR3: CAISDWTSGIYEQYF; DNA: TGTGCCATCAGTGACTGGACTAGCGGGATCTACGAGCAGTACTTC
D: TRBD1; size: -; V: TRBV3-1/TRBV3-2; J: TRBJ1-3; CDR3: CASSPRTGGHTIYF; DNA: TGTGCCAGCAGCCCCCGGACAGGGGGACACACCATATATTTT
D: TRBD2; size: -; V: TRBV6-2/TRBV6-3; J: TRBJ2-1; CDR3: CASSYLAGAPRGQFF; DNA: TGTGCCAGCAGTTACTTAGCGGGAGCCCCGCGGGGTCAGTTCTTC
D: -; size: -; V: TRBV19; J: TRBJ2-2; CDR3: CASSSNHGGELFF; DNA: TGTGCCAGTAGTTCCAATCACGGCGGGGAGCTGTTTTTT
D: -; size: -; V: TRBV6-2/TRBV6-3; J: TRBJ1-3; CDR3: CASSYGGTGNTIYF; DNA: TGTGCCAGCAGTTACGGAGGAACTGGAAACACCATATATTTT
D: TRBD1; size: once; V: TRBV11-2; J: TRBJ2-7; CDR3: CASSVDRGSSYEQYF; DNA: TGTGCCAGCAGCGTGGACAGGGGAAGTTCCTACGAGCAGTACTTC
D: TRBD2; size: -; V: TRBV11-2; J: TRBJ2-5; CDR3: CASTELAGSPETQYF; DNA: TGTGCCAGCACCGAACTAGCGGGCTCTCCAGAGACCCAGTACTTC
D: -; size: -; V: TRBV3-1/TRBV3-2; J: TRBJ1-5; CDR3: CASSQDSKGNQPQHF; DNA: TGTGCCAGCAGCCAAGATTCAAAGGGGAATCAGCCCCAGCATTTT
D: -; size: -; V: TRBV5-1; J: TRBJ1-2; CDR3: CASSLVGDIPRGGYTF; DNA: TGCGCCAGCAGCTTAGTAGGGGACATTCCCCGGGGTGGCTACACCTTC
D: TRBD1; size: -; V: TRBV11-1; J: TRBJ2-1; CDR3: CASSPRTGASYNEQFF; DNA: TGTGCCAGCAGCCCACGGACAGGTGCCTCCTACAATGAGCAGTTCTTC
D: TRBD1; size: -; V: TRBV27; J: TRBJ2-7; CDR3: CASRNTGGDEQYF; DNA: TGTGCCAGCAGAAACACAGGGGGCGACGAGCAGTACTTC
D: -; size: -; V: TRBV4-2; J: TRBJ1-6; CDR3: CASSQVDRRSSYNSPLHF; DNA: TGTGCCAGCAGCCAAGTAGACAGGAGGAGCTCCTATAATTCACCCCTCCACTTT